This T cell receptor beta chain was profiled in a study of response to subunit inactivated influenza vaccine. Between the trimmed V and J ends, which lost 0 bases and 5 bases, there was a span of 13 bases. Germline CDR1 LGHNA, CDR2 YNFKEQ. The CDR3 sequence is 16 residues long. TCRdb re-called the RT-PCR reads with MiXCR, one entry per CDR3 protein. The sample yields 450,000 to 600,000 distinct CDR3 sequences, under 9% seen once. The clonotype comes from a man aged 50 to 69 who received an inactivated influenza vaccine. The chain combines TRBV4-2 with TRBJ1-4; D perhaps matches TRBD1 (6 bases). The sample consisted of PBMCs from blood, taken less than 30 months after vaccination. Here the CDR3 DNA reads TGTGCCAGCAGCCAAGAGCGGGGGCCCGGGAATGAAAAACTGTTTTTT. This codes for CASSQERGPGNEKLFF.